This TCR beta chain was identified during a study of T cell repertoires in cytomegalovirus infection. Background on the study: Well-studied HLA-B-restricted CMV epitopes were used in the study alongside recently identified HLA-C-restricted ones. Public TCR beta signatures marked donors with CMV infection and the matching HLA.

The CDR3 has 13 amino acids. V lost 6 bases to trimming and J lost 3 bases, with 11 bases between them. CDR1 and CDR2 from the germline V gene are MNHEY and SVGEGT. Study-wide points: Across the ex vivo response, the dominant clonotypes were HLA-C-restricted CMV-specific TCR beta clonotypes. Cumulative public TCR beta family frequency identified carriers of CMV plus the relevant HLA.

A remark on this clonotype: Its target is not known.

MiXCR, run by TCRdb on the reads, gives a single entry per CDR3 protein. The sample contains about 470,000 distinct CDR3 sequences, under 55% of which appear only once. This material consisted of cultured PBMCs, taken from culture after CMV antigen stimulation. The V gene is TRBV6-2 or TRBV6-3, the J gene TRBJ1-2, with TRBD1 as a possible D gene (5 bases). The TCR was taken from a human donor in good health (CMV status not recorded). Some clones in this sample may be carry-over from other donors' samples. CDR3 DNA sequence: TGTGCCAGCAGGATAGGGGCAGACTATGGCTACACCTTC. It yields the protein CASRIGADYGYTF.